Listed below are T cell receptor beta chains from one sample, sequenced in a study of T-cell memory formation after mild COVID-19. Each CDR3 protein gets one entry after TCRdb re-called the 5' RACE reads with MiXCR. Here the sample spans 190,000 or so distinct CDR3 sequences, around 30% being singletons. The source material was PBMCs or a T cell subset sorted from them (not recorded which). The receptors were gathered from an adult woman who had mild COVID-19 (a few samples of this study predate the infection). Cell type and time point are not known. Each CDR3 is given with its conserved first and last residue. A D gene is named only where the DNA matches it firmly. Clone size is not always given. Where it is, it says once, few, many or a class for expanded clones.

j_call: TRBJ2-5
d_call: TRBD1
v_call: TRBV12-3/TRBV12-4
clone_size: -
cdr3_length: 13
cdr3_nt: TGTGCCAGCAGTCCCAGGGGGCGAGAGACCCAGTACTTC
cdr3_aa: CASSPRGRETQYF

j_call: TRBJ2-3
d_call: TRBD2
v_call: TRBV7-9
clone_size: -
cdr3_length: 15
cdr3_nt: TGTGCCAGCAGCTTAACGGGACTAGCTGGCGGTACGCAGTATTTT
cdr3_aa: CASSLTGLAGGTQYF

j_call: TRBJ2-7
d_call: TRBD1
v_call: TRBV10-3
clone_size: few
cdr3_length: 15
cdr3_nt: TGTGCCATCAGGGCCGGGACAGGGGGCGGGTACGAGCAGTACTTC
cdr3_aa: CAIRAGTGGGYEQYF

j_call: TRBJ2-1
d_call: TRBD1
v_call: TRBV12-3/TRBV12-4
clone_size: few
cdr3_length: 14
cdr3_nt: TGTGCCAGCAGGACAGGGGGCACCTACAATGAGCAGTTCTTC
cdr3_aa: CASRTGGTYNEQFF

j_call: TRBJ1-5
d_call: -
v_call: TRBV5-1
clone_size: -
cdr3_length: 16
cdr3_nt: TGCGCCAGCAGCCTGGCCCCAGGGGCCAGCAATCAGCCCCAGCATTTT
cdr3_aa: CASSLAPGASNQPQHF

j_call: TRBJ2-5
d_call: TRBD2
v_call: TRBV3-1
clone_size: -
cdr3_length: 14
cdr3_nt: TGTGCCAGCAGCCCCAGGGAGGGCCAAGAGACCCAGTACTTC
cdr3_aa: CASSPREGQETQYF

j_call: TRBJ1-1
d_call: -
v_call: TRBV2
clone_size: few
cdr3_length: 14
cdr3_nt: TGTGCCAGCACTCAGTTCAGGGCTAACACTGAAGCTTTCTTT
cdr3_aa: CASTQFRANTEAFF

j_call: TRBJ2-7
d_call: TRBD1
v_call: TRBV29-1
clone_size: -
cdr3_length: 13
cdr3_nt: TGCAGCGTTGGGGGACAGACACCCTACGAGCAGTACTTC
cdr3_aa: CSVGGQTPYEQYF

j_call: TRBJ1-2
d_call: TRBD1
v_call: TRBV12-3/TRBV12-4
clone_size: few
cdr3_length: 15
cdr3_nt: TGTGCCAGCATCCAAAGGACAGGGCAAAACTATGGCTACACCTTC
cdr3_aa: CASIQRTGQNYGYTF

j_call: TRBJ2-3
d_call: -
v_call: TRBV5-6
clone_size: few
cdr3_length: 15
cdr3_nt: TGTGCCAGCAGCTTTGGATCTCGAGGCACAGATACGCAGTATTTT
cdr3_aa: CASSFGSRGTDTQYF

j_call: TRBJ2-3
d_call: -
v_call: TRBV6-1
clone_size: few
cdr3_length: 15
cdr3_nt: TGTGCCAGCAGTGAAGCGCGGCTCAGCACAGATACGCAGTATTTT
cdr3_aa: CASSEARLSTDTQYF

j_call: TRBJ2-2
d_call: -
v_call: TRBV6-4
clone_size: -
cdr3_length: 16
cdr3_nt: TGTGCCAGCAGCTTTACGGCCCGATTGGCCACCGGGGAGCTGTTTTTT
cdr3_aa: CASSFTARLATGELFF

j_call: TRBJ2-1
d_call: -
v_call: TRBV12-3/TRBV12-4
clone_size: few
cdr3_length: 18
cdr3_nt: TGTGCCAGCAGTTTAGTACCCCAGCTAGCCGACTCCTACAATGAGCAGTTCTTC
cdr3_aa: CASSLVPQLADSYNEQFF

j_call: TRBJ2-4
d_call: TRBD1
v_call: TRBV29-1
clone_size: -
cdr3_length: 14
cdr3_nt: TGCAGCGCGGTCGCGGGACAGGGTACTGACATTCAGTACTTC
cdr3_aa: CSAVAGQGTDIQYF

j_call: TRBJ1-2
d_call: -
v_call: TRBV7-9
clone_size: few
cdr3_length: 14
cdr3_nt: TGTGCCAGCAGCTTAGAGGTGGGGGCCGCTGGCTACACCTTC
cdr3_aa: CASSLEVGAAGYTF

j_call: TRBJ1-1
d_call: -
v_call: TRBV5-6
clone_size: few
cdr3_length: 15
cdr3_nt: TGTGCCAGCAGCTACCCGGGGGGAATTGGCACTGAAGCTTTCTTT
cdr3_aa: CASSYPGGIGTEAFF

j_call: TRBJ2-2
d_call: TRBD1
v_call: TRBV5-1
clone_size: -
cdr3_length: 16
cdr3_nt: TGCGCCAGCACCTTGGGGACAGGGGCGGACACCGGGGAGCTGTTTTTT
cdr3_aa: CASTLGTGADTGELFF

j_call: TRBJ1-3
d_call: -
v_call: TRBV5-1
clone_size: -
cdr3_length: 15
cdr3_nt: TGCGCCAGCAGCTTGGACTCCCCCTCTGGAAACACCATATATTTT
cdr3_aa: CASSLDSPSGNTIYF

j_call: TRBJ1-5
d_call: -
v_call: TRBV19
clone_size: -
cdr3_length: 14
cdr3_nt: TGTGCCAGTAGAACAGGGACCAGAGGTCAGCCCCAGCATTTT
cdr3_aa: CASRTGTRGQPQHF

j_call: TRBJ1-2
d_call: -
v_call: TRBV12-3/TRBV12-4
clone_size: -
cdr3_length: 12
cdr3_nt: TGTGCCAGCTCCCAGGGGACGGATGGCTACACCTTC
cdr3_aa: CASSQGTDGYTF

j_call: TRBJ1-1
d_call: TRBD1
v_call: TRBV7-9
clone_size: -
cdr3_length: 15
cdr3_nt: TGTGCCAGCAGCCTACGTCAGACAGGGAGGACTGAAGCTTTCTTT
cdr3_aa: CASSLRQTGRTEAFF

j_call: TRBJ2-5
d_call: TRBD1
v_call: TRBV20-1
clone_size: -
cdr3_length: 13
cdr3_nt: TGCAGTGCCCGACAGGGGGTGGAAGAGACCCAGTACTTC
cdr3_aa: CSARQGVEETQYF

j_call: TRBJ2-3
d_call: -
v_call: TRBV6-6
clone_size: many
cdr3_length: 14
cdr3_nt: TGTGCCACCAGACTATCCTTAAGCACAGATACGCAGTATTTT
cdr3_aa: CATRLSLSTDTQYF

j_call: TRBJ1-4
d_call: -
v_call: TRBV19
clone_size: -
cdr3_length: 15
cdr3_nt: TGTGCCAGTAGTATCTCCGGGGGTGGCGGAGAAAAACTGTTTTTT
cdr3_aa: CASSISGGGGEKLFF

j_call: TRBJ2-7
d_call: TRBD1
v_call: TRBV2
clone_size: -
cdr3_length: 15
cdr3_nt: TGTGCCAGCAGGAAACCGGGACAGACCCCGTACGGGCAGTACTTC
cdr3_aa: CASRKPGQTPYGQYF

j_call: TRBJ1-5
d_call: TRBD1
v_call: TRBV5-1
clone_size: -
cdr3_length: 15
cdr3_nt: TGCGCCAGCAGCTTGCAGGGGGGAGTTAATCAGCCCCAGCATTTT
cdr3_aa: CASSLQGGVNQPQHF

j_call: TRBJ1-1
d_call: TRBD1
v_call: TRBV5-1
clone_size: few
cdr3_length: 17
cdr3_nt: TGCGCCAGCAGCTTAGCCATTCCACCAGGGGGCCAGGATGAAGCTTTCTTT
cdr3_aa: CASSLAIPPGGQDEAFF

j_call: TRBJ1-1
d_call: -
v_call: TRBV5-6
clone_size: few
cdr3_length: 15
cdr3_nt: TGTGCCAGCAGCTTGCCGGGACGGCGGAACACTGAAGCTTTCTTT
cdr3_aa: CASSLPGRRNTEAFF

j_call: TRBJ2-1
d_call: TRBD1
v_call: TRBV27
clone_size: few
cdr3_length: 13
cdr3_nt: TGTGCCAGTTGGGACAGGGGGCGAGGTGAGCAGTTCTTC
cdr3_aa: CASWDRGRGEQFF